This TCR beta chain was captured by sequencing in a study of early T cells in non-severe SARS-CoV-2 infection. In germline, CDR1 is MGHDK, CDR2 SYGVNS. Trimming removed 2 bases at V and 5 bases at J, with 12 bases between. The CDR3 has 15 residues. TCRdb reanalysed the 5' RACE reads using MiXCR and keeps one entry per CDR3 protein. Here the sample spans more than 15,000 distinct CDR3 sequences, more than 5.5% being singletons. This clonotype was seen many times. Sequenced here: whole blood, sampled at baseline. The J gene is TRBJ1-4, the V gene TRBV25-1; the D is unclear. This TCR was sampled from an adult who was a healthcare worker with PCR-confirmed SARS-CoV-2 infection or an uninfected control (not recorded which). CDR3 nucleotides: TGTGCCAGCAGTGAAAGGCTTTTGGAGAATGAAAAACTGTTTTTT. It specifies CASSERLLENEKLFF. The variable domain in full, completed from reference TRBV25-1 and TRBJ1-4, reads EADIYQTPRYLVIGTGKKITLECSQTMGHDKMYWYQQDPGMELHLIHYSYGVNSTEKGDLSSESTVSRIRTEHFPLTLESARPSHTSQYLCASSERLLENEKLFFGSGTQLSVL.